The TCR beta chain under discussion was sequenced for a study of blood T cell repertoires in COVID-19. Germline assignment: CDR1 SQVTM and CDR2 ANQGSEA. V was clipped by 7 bases and J by 3 bases; unmatched bases: 2. CDR3 length: 13 residues. Data came from immunoSEQ multiplex PCR; TCRdb stores just in-frame clones and leaves some out. Here the sample spans some 210,000 clones, roughly nine tenths being singletons. The specimen sequenced was peripheral blood. The V and J genes are TRBV29-1 and TRBJ2-1, with TRBD2 identical over 11 bases. This sequence originates from a man under 40 with acute or convalescent COVID-19. The CDR3 loop is CSAGTSGYNEQFF. For the CDR3, the DNA is TGCAGCGCCGGGACTAGCGGCTACAATGAGCAGTTCTTC.